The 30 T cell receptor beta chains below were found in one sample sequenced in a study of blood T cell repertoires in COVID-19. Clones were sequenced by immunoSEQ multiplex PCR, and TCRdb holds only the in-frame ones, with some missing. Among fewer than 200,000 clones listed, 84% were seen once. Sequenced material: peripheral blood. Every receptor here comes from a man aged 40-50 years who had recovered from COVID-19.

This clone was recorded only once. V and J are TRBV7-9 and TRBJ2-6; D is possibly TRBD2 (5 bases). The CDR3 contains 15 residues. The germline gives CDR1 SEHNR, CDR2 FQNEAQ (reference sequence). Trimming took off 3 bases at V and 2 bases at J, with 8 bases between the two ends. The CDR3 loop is CASSFLGAGANVLTF. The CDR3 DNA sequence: TGTGCCAGCAGCTTTCTCGGGGCTGGGGCCAACGTCCTGACTTTC.

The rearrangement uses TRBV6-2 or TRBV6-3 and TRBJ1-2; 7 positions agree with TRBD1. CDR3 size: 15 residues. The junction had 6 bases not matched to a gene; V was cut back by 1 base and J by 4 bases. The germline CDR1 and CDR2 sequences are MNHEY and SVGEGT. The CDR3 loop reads CASSYWDSSTYGYTF. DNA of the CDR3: TGTGCCAGCAGTTACTGGGACAGCTCGACCTATGGCTACACCTTC.

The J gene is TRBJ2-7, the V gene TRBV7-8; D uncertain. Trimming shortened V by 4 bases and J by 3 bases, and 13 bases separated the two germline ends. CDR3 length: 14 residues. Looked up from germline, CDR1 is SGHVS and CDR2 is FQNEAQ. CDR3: CASSYGLEIYEQYF. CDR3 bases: TGTGCCAGCAGCTACGGTTTGGAGATCTACGAGCAGTACTTC. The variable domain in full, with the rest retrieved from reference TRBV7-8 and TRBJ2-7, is GAGVSQSPRYKVAKRGQDVALRCDPISGHVSLFWYQQALGQGPEFLTYFQNEAQLDKSGLPSDRFFAERPEGSVSTLKIQRTQQEDSAVYLCASSYGLEIYEQYFGPGTRLTVT.

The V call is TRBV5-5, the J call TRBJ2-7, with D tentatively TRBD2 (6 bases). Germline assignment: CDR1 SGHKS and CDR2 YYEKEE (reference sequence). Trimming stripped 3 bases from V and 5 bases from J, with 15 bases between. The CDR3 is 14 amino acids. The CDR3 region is CASSWRLGSNEQYF. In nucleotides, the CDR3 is TGTGCCAGCAGCTGGAGACTAGGTTCCAACGAGCAGTACTTC. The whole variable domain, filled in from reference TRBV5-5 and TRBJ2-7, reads DAGVTQSPTHLIKTRGQQVTLRCSPISGHKSVSWYQQVLGQGPQFIFQYYEKEERGRGNFPDRFSARQFPNYSSELNVNALLLGDSALYLCASSWRLGSNEQYFGPGTRLTVT.

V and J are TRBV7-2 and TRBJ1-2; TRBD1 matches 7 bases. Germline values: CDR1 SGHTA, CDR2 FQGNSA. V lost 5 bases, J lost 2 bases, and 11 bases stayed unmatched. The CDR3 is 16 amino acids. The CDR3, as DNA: TGTGCCAGCAGCAAAGACCCAGGGGGATTAAACTATGGCTACACCTTC. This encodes CASSKDPGGLNYGYTF. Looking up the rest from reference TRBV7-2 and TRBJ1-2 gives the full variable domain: GAGVSQSPSNKVTEKGKDVELRCDPISGHTALYWYRQSLGQGLEFLIYFQGNSAPDKSGLPSDRFSAERTGGSVSTLTIQRTQQEDSAVYLCASSKDPGGLNYGYTFGSGTRLTVV.

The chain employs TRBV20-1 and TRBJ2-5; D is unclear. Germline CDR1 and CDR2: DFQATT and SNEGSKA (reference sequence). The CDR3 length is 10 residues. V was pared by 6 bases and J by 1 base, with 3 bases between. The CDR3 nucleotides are TGCAGTGCCCGCCAAGAGACCCAGTACTTC. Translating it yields CSARQETQYF.

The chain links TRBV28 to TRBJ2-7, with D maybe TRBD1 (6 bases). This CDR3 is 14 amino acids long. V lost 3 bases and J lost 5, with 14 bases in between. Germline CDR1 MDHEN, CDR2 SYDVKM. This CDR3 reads CASSLNRDSDEQYF. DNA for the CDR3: TGTGCCAGCAGTTTGAACAGGGATAGTGACGAGCAGTACTTC.

In nucleotides, the CDR3 is TGTGCCAGGTCACCCCAGCGGGGGGGATACAATGAGCAGTTCTTC. It translates to CARSPQRGGYNEQFF. The chain uses TRBV2 and TRBJ2-1, with 10 bases aligning to TRBD2. The junction had 9 bases not matched to a gene; V was cut back by 9 bases and J by 4 bases. Per the germline V gene, CDR1 is SNHLY and CDR2 is FYNNEI. The CDR3 spans 15 residues.

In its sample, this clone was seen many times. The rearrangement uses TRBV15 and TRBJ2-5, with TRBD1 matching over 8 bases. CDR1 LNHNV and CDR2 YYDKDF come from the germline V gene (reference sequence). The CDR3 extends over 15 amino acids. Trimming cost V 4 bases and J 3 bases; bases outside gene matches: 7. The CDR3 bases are TGTGCCACCAGCAACCAGGGGGCTCCAGAAGAGACCCAGTACTTC. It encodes CATSNQGAPEETQYF.

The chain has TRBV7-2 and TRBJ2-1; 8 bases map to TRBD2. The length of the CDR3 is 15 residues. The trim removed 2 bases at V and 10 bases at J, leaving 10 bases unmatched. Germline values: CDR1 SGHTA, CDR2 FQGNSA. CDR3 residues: CASSLMSGSGWEQFF. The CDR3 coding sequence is TGTGCCAGCAGCTTAATGAGCGGGAGTGGATGGGAGCAGTTCTTC. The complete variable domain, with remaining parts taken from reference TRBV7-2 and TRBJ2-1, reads GAGVSQSPSNKVTEKGKDVELRCDPISGHTALYWYRQSLGQGLEFLIYFQGNSAPDKSGLPSDRFSAERTGGSVSTLTIQRTQQEDSAVYLCASSLMSGSGWEQFFGPGTRLTVL.

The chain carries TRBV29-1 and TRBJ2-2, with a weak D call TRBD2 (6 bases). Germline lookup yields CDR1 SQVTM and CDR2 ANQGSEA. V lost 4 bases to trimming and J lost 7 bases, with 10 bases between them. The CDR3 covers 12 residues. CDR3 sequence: CSVVLGSGELFF. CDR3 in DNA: TGCAGCGTTGTACTCGGGAGCGGGGAGCTGTTTTTT.

The CDR3: CAWSTTGLGTEAFF. CDR3 in DNA: TGTGCCTGGAGTACGACAGGGTTGGGGACTGAAGCTTTCTTT. The chain carries TRBV30 and TRBJ1-1, with 7 nucleotides matching TRBD1. V dropped 2 bases and J dropped 5; count of bases not matched to a gene: 8. CDR1 GTSNPN and CDR2 SVGIG come from the germline V gene (reference sequence). This CDR3 comprises 14 residues.

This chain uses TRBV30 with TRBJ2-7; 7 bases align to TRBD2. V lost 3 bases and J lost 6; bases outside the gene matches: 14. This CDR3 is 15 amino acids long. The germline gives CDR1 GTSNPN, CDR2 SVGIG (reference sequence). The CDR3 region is CAWRRVGLAESEQYF. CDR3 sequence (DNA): TGTGCCTGGAGGCGGGTGGGCCTAGCGGAATCCGAGCAGTACTTC.

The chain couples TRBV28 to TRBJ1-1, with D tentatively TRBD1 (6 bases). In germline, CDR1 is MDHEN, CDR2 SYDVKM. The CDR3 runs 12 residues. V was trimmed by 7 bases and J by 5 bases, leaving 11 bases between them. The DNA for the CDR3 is TGTGCCAGCACTCCAGGGGTTACTGAAGCTTTCTTT. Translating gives CASTPGVTEAFF.

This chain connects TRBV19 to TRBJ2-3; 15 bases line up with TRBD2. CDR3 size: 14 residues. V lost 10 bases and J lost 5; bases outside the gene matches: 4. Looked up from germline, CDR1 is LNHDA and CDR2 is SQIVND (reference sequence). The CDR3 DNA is TGTGCCACCTCGGGACTAGCGGGGGGAGATACGCAGTATTTT. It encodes CATSGLAGGDTQYF.

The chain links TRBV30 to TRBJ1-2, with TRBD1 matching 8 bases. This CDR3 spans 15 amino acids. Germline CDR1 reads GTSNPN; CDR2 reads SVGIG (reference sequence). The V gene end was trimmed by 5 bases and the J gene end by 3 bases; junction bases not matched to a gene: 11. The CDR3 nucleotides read TGTGCCTGGGCAGGGGGCGTCTGGGGCGACTATGGCTACACCTTC. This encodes CAWAGGVWGDYGYTF.

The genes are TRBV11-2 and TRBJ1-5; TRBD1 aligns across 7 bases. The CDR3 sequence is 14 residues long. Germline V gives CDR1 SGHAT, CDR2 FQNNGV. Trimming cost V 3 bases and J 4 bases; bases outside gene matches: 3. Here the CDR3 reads CASSFGTDNQPQHF. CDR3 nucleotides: TGTGCCAGCAGCTTCGGGACAGATAATCAGCCCCAGCATTTT.

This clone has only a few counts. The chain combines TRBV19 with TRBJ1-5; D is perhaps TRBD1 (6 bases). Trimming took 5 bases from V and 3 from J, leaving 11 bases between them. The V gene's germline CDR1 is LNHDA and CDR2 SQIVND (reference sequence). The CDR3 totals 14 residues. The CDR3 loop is CASSYREINQPQHF. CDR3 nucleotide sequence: TGTGCCAGTAGTTACAGGGAGATCAATCAGCCCCAGCATTTT.

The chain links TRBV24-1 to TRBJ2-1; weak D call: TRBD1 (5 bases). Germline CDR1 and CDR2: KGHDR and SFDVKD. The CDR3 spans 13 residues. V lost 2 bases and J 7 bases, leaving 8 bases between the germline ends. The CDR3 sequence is CATSDSRVNEQFF. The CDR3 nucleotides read TGTGCCACCAGTGATTCCAGGGTAAATGAGCAGTTCTTC.

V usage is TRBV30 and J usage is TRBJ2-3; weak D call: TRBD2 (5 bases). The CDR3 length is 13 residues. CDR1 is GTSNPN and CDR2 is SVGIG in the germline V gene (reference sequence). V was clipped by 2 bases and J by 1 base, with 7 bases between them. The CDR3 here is CAWSRRGTDTQYF. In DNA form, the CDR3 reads TGTGCCTGGAGTAGGCGGGGCACAGATACGCAGTATTTT.

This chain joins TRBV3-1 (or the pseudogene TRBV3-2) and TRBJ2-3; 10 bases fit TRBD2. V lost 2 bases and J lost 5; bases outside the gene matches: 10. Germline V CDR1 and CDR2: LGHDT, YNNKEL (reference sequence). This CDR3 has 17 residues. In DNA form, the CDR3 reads TGTGCCAGCAGCCAATTGTTGAGCGGGGGGGCCGGAGATACGCAGTATTTT. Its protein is CASSQLLSGGAGDTQYF.

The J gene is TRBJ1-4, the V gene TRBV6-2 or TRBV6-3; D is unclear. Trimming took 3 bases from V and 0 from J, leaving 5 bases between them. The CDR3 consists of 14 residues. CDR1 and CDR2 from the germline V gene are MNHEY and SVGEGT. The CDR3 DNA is TGTGCCAGCAGTTATATAACAACTAATGAAAAACTGTTTTTT. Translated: CASSYITTNEKLFF.

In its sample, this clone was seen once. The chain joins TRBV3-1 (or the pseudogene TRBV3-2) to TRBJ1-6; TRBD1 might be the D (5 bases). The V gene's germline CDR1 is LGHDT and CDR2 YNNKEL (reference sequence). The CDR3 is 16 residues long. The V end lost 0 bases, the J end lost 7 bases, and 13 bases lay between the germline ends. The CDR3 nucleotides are TGTGCCAGCAGCCAAGAAGGGGCAGGGCGGAATTCACCCCTCCACTTT. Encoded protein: CASSQEGAGRNSPLHF.

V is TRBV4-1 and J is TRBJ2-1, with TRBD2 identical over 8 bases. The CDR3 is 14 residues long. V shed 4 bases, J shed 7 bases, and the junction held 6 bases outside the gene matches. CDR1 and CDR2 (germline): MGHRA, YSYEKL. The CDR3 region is CASSLSGAGNEQFF. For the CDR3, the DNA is TGCGCCAGCAGCCTTAGCGGGGCGGGGAATGAGCAGTTCTTC.

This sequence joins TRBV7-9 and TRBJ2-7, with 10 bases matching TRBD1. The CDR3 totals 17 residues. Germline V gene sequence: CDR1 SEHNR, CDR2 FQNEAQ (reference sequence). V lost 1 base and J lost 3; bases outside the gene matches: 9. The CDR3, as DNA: TGTGCCAGCAGCTTAGAAGGAGGGGGACAGGGGTTCTACGAGCAGTACTTC. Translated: CASSLEGGGQGFYEQYF.

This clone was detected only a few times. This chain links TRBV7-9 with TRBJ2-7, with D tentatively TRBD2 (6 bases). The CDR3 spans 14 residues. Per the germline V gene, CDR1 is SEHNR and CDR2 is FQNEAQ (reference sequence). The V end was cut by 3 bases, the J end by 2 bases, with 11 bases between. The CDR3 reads CASSFSGGTYEQYF. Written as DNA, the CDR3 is TGTGCCAGCAGCTTTAGCGGCGGTACCTACGAGCAGTACTTC.

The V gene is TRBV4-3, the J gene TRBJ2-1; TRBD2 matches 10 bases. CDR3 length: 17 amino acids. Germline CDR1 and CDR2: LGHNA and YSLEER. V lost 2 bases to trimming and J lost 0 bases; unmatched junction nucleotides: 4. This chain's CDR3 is CASSQQRGGFSYNEQFF. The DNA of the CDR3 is TGCGCCAGCAGCCAACAGCGGGGGGGCTTCTCCTACAATGAGCAGTTCTTC.

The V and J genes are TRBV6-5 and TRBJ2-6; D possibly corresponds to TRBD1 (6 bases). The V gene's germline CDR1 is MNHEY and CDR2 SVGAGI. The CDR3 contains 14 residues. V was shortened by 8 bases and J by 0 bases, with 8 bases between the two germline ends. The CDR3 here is CASQGNSGANVLTF. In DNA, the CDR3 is TGTGCCAGCCAGGGGAACTCTGGGGCCAACGTCCTGACTTTC.

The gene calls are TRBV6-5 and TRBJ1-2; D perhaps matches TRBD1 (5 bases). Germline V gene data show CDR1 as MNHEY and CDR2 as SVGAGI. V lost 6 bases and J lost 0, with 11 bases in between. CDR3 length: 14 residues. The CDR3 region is CASRLRTTNYGYTF. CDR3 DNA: TGTGCCAGCAGACTTAGGACAACTAACTATGGCTACACCTTC.

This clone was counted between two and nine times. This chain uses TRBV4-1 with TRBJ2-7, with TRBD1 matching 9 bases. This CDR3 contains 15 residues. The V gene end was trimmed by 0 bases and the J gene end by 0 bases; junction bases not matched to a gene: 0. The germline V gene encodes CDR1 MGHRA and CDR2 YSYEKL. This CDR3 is CASSQEDRGSYEQYF. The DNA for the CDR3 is TGCGCCAGCAGCCAAGAGGACAGGGGCTCCTACGAGCAGTACTTC.